The 29 T cell receptor beta chains below were found in one sample sequenced in a study of beta chain features in type 1 diabetes. These TCRs' antigens remain unknown. Sequencing targeted expressed TCRB transcripts, as all isolated RNA had been reverse transcribed. Repertoires were generated with immunoSEQ multiplex PCR, while TCRdb's copy carries only in-frame clones and drops some. The sample lists hundreds of thousands of clones; over 10% were seen once. The study, taken as a whole, reports: In every one of the four CD4+ subsets, TCRB CDR3s were moderately but significantly shorter in Type 1 diabetes patients.

Material: naive CD4+ T cells from blood. The receptors originated from a woman aged 18-30 years with type 1 diabetes.

The chain combines TRBV2 with TRBJ2-1; 12 positions match TRBD1. CDR3 length: 16 amino acids. CDR1 and CDR2 (germline): SNHLY, FYNNEI. Unmatched junction bases numbered 12, after V lost 8 bases and J lost 7 bases. DNA of the CDR3: TGTGCCAGCGCCAGGCCCGGGGACAGGGGGCGAAATGAGCAGTTCTTC. It codes for CASARPGDRGRNEQFF.

This rearrangement joins TRBV29-1 to TRBJ2-7; D ambiguous. The CDR3 spans 13 residues. Trimming left V 5 bases short and J 3 bases short, with 14 bases between. The germline V gene encodes CDR1 SQVTM and CDR2 ANQGSEA. The CDR3 protein is CSVTRQNVYEQYF. CDR3 in DNA: TGCAGCGTTACCAGACAAAACGTCTACGAGCAGTACTTC.

The sample holds a few counts of this clone. The chain combines TRBV9 with TRBJ2-7; 10 bases agree with TRBD2. V was pared by 3 bases and J by 5 bases, with 11 bases of the junction left unmatched. The CDR3 runs 16 residues. In germline, CDR1 is SGDLS, CDR2 YYNGEE. In DNA form, the CDR3 reads TGTGCCAGCAGCGCCGACCCAAGCGGGGGGGCGGACGAGCAGTACTTC. Translation gives CASSADPSGGADEQYF.

The chain links TRBV5-6 to TRBJ1-5; TRBD1 agrees at 7 bases. Germline assignment: CDR1 SGHDT and CDR2 YYEEEE. The CDR3 runs to 12 residues. V shed 7 bases, J shed 7 bases, and the junction held 5 bases outside the gene matches. In nucleotides, the CDR3 is TGTGCCAGCGGGCAGGGGGGACAGCCCCAGCATTTT. Encoded protein: CASGQGGQPQHF. The whole variable domain, remainder taken from reference TRBV5-6 and TRBJ1-5, is DAGVTQSPTHLIKTRGQQVTLRCSPKSGHDTVSWYQQALGQGPQFIFQYYEEEERQRGNFPDRFSGHQFPNYSSELNVNALLLGDSALYLCASGQGGQPQHFGDGTRLSIL.

V is TRBV7-9 and J is TRBJ2-1; the match to TRBD2 covers 13 bases. The CDR3 sequence is 16 residues long. V trimming: 5 bases; J trimming: 6 bases; junction bases outside the gene matches: 7. The V gene's germline CDR1 is SEHNR and CDR2 FQNEAQ (reference sequence). The CDR3, as DNA: TGTGCCAGCAGCGCCGTGACTAGCGGGAGGAGCAATGAGCAGTTCTTC. Its translation is CASSAVTSGRSNEQFF.

This chain joins TRBV5-6 and TRBJ1-5, with D maybe TRBD1 (5 bases). V lost 0 bases, J lost 5 bases, and 6 bases lay in between. This CDR3 contains 13 residues. Germline V CDR1 and CDR2: SGHDT, YYEEEE. The CDR3 DNA reads TGTGCCAGCAGCTTGGGGGGGGATCAGCCCCAGCATTTT. This codes for CASSLGGDQPQHF.

This chain connects TRBV5-1 to TRBJ2-4; the D is unclear. The CDR3 sequence is 16 residues long. V was clipped by 0 bases and J by 0 bases, with 10 bases between them. Germline CDR1 SGHRS, CDR2 YFSETQ. The CDR3 DNA is TGCGCCAGCAGCTTGGATCCCTCCCCAGCCAAAAACATTCAGTACTTC. This gives the protein CASSLDPSPAKNIQYF.

This clone was seen only a few times. The chain is built from TRBV5-1 and TRBJ2-3; 7 bases line up with TRBD2. The CDR3 runs to 16 residues. The germline V gene encodes CDR1 SGHRS and CDR2 YFSETQ. Trimming at V came to 4 bases and at J to 4 bases, leaving 12 bases not matched to a gene. CDR3 coding DNA: TGCGCCAGCAGCAAACGGGGGGAGTCAGGCCCAGATACGCAGTATTTT. It encodes CASSKRGESGPDTQYF.

This clone was detected a few times. The chain links TRBV7-2 to TRBJ2-3, with 7 bases fitting TRBD1. J lost 2 bases, V lost 7 bases, and 6 bases had no gene match. In germline, CDR1 is SGHTA, CDR2 FQGNSA. This CDR3 has 14 amino acids. CDR3 DNA: TGTGCCAGCAACCGGGACAGATCCACAGATACGCAGTATTTT. Translated, it gives CASNRDRSTDTQYF.

This clone was seen only a few times. This chain joins TRBV15 and TRBJ1-2; TRBD1 aligns across 10 bases. CDR3 size: 16 residues. Germline V gives CDR1 LNHNV, CDR2 YYDKDF (reference sequence). V was clipped by 0 bases and J by 7 bases; unmatched bases: 8. The CDR3 here is CATSRDPRQGAFGYTF. CDR3 sequence (DNA): TGTGCCACCAGCAGAGATCCGAGACAGGGGGCATTTGGCTACACCTTC. The whole variable domain, filled in from reference TRBV15 and TRBJ1-2, reads DAMVIQNPRYQVTQFGKPVTLSCSQTLNHNVMYWYQQKSSQAPKLLFHYYDKDFNNEADTPDNFQSRRPNTSFCFLDIRSPGLGDTAMYLCATSRDPRQGAFGYTFGSGTRLTVV.

The CDR3 is CASGGDSYEQYF. The DNA for the CDR3 is TGCGCCAGCGGCGGCGACTCCTACGAGCAGTACTTC. This chain links TRBV5-1 with TRBJ2-5; D gene unclear. The tail of the sequence fits TRBJ2-7 better, so the J call may be wrong. Germline lookup yields CDR1 SGHRS and CDR2 YFSETQ. The CDR3 is 12 residues long.

The J gene is TRBJ2-7, the V gene TRBV5-1; possibly TRBD2 for D (5 bases). The germline V and J ends were trimmed by 0 bases and 2 bases, with 12 bases remaining between them. Germline-derived CDR1 and CDR2 are SGHRS and YFSETQ. The CDR3 spans 15 residues. The CDR3 protein is CASSLALGEPYEQYF. The CDR3 DNA reads as TGCGCCAGCAGCTTGGCCCTCGGGGAGCCCTACGAGCAGTACTTC.

The CDR3 nucleotides are TGCGCCAGCAGCCGTAGCGGGAGGGCCGCGGAGACCCAGTACTTC. Translation gives CASSRSGRAAETQYF. The chain uses TRBV4-1 and TRBJ2-5; TRBD2 matches 11 bases. The CDR3 covers 15 residues. With V trimmed by 4 bases and J by 5 bases, 6 bases remained unmatched. CDR1 is MGHRA and CDR2 is YSYEKL in the germline V gene.

This chain links TRBV19 with TRBJ1-1; 9 bases are shared with TRBD1. Germline values: CDR1 LNHDA, CDR2 SQIVND (reference sequence). V shed 3 bases, J shed 11 bases, and the junction held 10 bases outside the gene matches. This CDR3 has 14 residues. The CDR3 sequence: CASSMVGQGKAAFF. CDR3 in DNA: TGTGCCAGTAGTATGGTTGGACAGGGGAAGGCGGCTTTCTTT.

The chain recombines TRBV6-5 with TRBJ1-4; 8 bases are shared with TRBD1. The CDR3 contains 15 residues. V trimming: 6 bases; J trimming: 5 bases; junction bases outside the gene matches: 8. Germline CDR1 is MNHEY and CDR2 is SVGAGI. CDR3 nucleotide sequence: TGTGCCAGCAGCCCCACTCGGACAGGGAATGAAAAACTGTTTTTT. Translation gives CASSPTRTGNEKLFF.

The rearrangement links TRBV4-3 to TRBJ1-5; D is perhaps TRBD1 (5 bases). Germline CDR1 is LGHNA and CDR2 is YSLEER. The CDR3 is 15 amino acids. V was pared by 1 base and J by 5 bases, with 12 bases between. The CDR3 loop reads CASSQATGRDQPQHF. DNA for the CDR3: TGCGCCAGCAGCCAAGCTACAGGTCGGGATCAGCCCCAGCATTTT.

V usage is TRBV6-6 and J usage is TRBJ1-1, with TRBD1 matching 9 bases. CDR3 size: 15 residues. Germline CDR1 and CDR2: MNHNY and SVGAGI (reference sequence). Germline trimming cut 5 bases from V and 1 base from J; bases unmatched to any gene: 5. CDR3 DNA sequence: TGTGCCAGCAGTAGGACAGGGGTGGGGAACACTGAAGCTTTCTTT. Amino acids: CASSRTGVGNTEAFF.

The chain combines TRBV5-1 with TRBJ2-7; TRBD1 might be the D (6 bases). This CDR3 comprises 14 residues. From germline, CDR1 is SGHRS and CDR2 YFSETQ. With 1 base removed from V and 2 bases from J, the gap between germline ends came to 10 bases. CDR3 region: CASSLQGHPYEQYF. In nucleotides, the CDR3 is TGCGCCAGCAGCTTGCAGGGGCACCCCTACGAGCAGTACTTC.

This clone was seen only a few times. The V and J genes are TRBV13 and TRBJ2-3; a weak D match, TRBD1 (5 bases). Germline-derived CDR1 and CDR2 are PRHDT and FYEKMQ (reference sequence). The V gene lost 5 bases and the J gene lost 9 bases, with 15 bases spanning the gap. This CDR3 is built from 13 residues. CDR3 DNA: TGTGCCAGCAGCCCAGACTGGAAGGGGACGCAGTATTTT. This sequence encodes CASSPDWKGTQYF.

This clone turned up a few times. The genes are TRBV7-6 and TRBJ2-3, with 10 bases matching TRBD2. CDR3 length: 16 amino acids. Per germline, CDR1 SGHVS and CDR2 FNYEAQ. Germline trimming cut 1 base from V and 4 bases from J; bases unmatched to any gene: 5. The CDR3 sequence: CASSLEASGSSDTQYF. For the CDR3, the DNA is TGTGCCAGCAGCTTAGAGGCTAGCGGGAGTTCAGATACGCAGTATTTT.

The chain is built from TRBV11-2 and TRBJ1-1, with TRBD1 matching over 7 bases. The CDR3 totals 15 residues. Trimming took 6 bases from V and 1 from J; bases not matched to a gene: 8. The V gene's germline CDR1 is SGHAT and CDR2 FQNNGV. In nucleotides, the CDR3 is TGTGCCAGCAGTCACTCCGGGACAGAGAACACTGAAGCTTTCTTT. It yields the protein CASSHSGTENTEAFF.

The CDR3 loop reads CASSQQTGETYEQYF. The CDR3 DNA sequence: TGCGCCAGCAGCCAGCAGACAGGCGAAACCTACGAGCAGTACTTC. This chain joins TRBV4-1 and TRBJ2-7; maybe TRBD1 (6 bases). Trimming shortened V by 3 bases and J by 2 bases, and 14 bases separated the two germline ends. There are 15 residues in the CDR3. Germline CDR1 reads MGHRA; CDR2 reads YSYEKL.

This clone was picked up a small number of times. The V gene is TRBV25-1, the J gene TRBJ1-4, with 8 nucleotides matching TRBD1. The CDR3 is made up of 14 amino acids. V shed 7 bases, J shed 4 bases, and the junction held 5 bases outside the gene matches. Germline V gene sequence: CDR1 MGHDK, CDR2 SYGVNS. The CDR3 DNA is TGTGCCAGCATGGACAGGGTGGATAATGAAAAACTGTTTTTT. Translation: CASMDRVDNEKLFF.

The J gene is TRBJ2-1, the V gene TRBV27; 14 bases match TRBD2. Germline values: CDR1 MNHEY, CDR2 SMNVEV (reference sequence). The CDR3 is 15 amino acids. The ends lost 6 bases at V and 7 bases at J; junction bases unmatched: 5. CDR3 sequence (DNA): TGTGCCAGCAGGGGACTAGCGGGAGAATTTAATGAGCAGTTCTTC. Protein product: CASRGLAGEFNEQFF.

The V and J genes are TRBV7-2 and TRBJ1-2, with TRBD1 as a possible D gene (6 bases). Germline CDR1 is SGHTA and CDR2 is FQGNSA. V gave up 5 bases and J gave up 0 bases, with 10 bases separating them. The CDR3 runs to 14 residues. The CDR3, as DNA: TGTGCCAGCAGCGCGGACAGAGCTAACTATGGCTACACCTTC. It specifies CASSADRANYGYTF. Full variable domain (remainder filled in from reference TRBV7-2 and TRBJ1-2): GAGVSQSPSNKVTEKGKDVELRCDPISGHTALYWYRQSLGQGLEFLIYFQGNSAPDKSGLPSDRFSAERTGGSVSTLTIQRTQQEDSAVYLCASSADRANYGYTFGSGTRLTVV.

The chain is built from TRBV6-4 and TRBJ1-1; D call uncertain. The V and J ends lost 8 bases and 4 bases respectively, with 17 bases between them. CDR3 length equals 14 residues. Germline assignment: CDR1 MRHNA and CDR2 SNTAGT. The CDR3 bases are TGTGCCAGCCGCCGACACCTGGCCGCCACTGAAGCTTTCTTT. It specifies CASRRHLAATEAFF.

This clone showed up just a few times. V usage is TRBV4-3 and J usage is TRBJ2-1; TRBD2 matches at 9 bases. The J segment lost 6 bases and the V segment lost 8 bases, leaving 11 bases of the junction unmatched. The CDR3 totals 15 residues. Germline V gene sequence: CDR1 LGHNA, CDR2 YSLEER. CDR3 region: CASRPQLAGLNEQFF. CDR3 nucleotide sequence: TGCGCCAGCCGACCCCAACTAGCGGGCCTCAATGAGCAGTTCTTC.

J is TRBJ2-1 and V is TRBV28; 7 bases align to TRBD1. The trim removed 7 bases at V and 0 bases at J, leaving 3 bases unmatched. CDR1 and CDR2 (germline): MDHEN, SYDVKM. The length of the CDR3 is 14 residues. The CDR3 nucleotides read TGTGCCAGCAACAGGGACAGCTCCTACAATGAGCAGTTCTTC. Translation gives CASNRDSSYNEQFF.

Here the CDR3 reads CASSQVLSPYEQYF. CDR3 coding DNA: TGCGCCAGCAGCCAAGTACTGAGCCCCTACGAGCAGTACTTC. This chain uses TRBV4-1 with TRBJ2-7; no reliable D call. Trimming cost V 1 base and J 2 bases, with 9 bases left between them. The CDR3 covers 14 residues. CDR1 and CDR2 from the germline V gene are MGHRA and YSYEKL.